The rows below give T cell receptor beta chains drawn from one sample of a study of CD8+ T cells in alopecia areata. Only in-frame clones appear in the TCRdb table, and some are missing; sequencing was by immunoSEQ multiplex PCR. The sample shows some 190,000 clones, approximately 56% of them seen only once. Sequences were derived from CD4+ T cells sorted from blood, sampled at week 4, from a patient treated with tofacitinib. Receptors originate from a human donor with alopecia areata. Both conserved end residues are part of each CDR3. D genes are given only for firm matches. The size entry is marked missing in some rows and otherwise reads once, few, many or a size class.

d_call: .
j_call: TRBJ2-7
clone_size: .
v_call: TRBV10-2
cdr3_nt: TGCGCCAGCAGTGAAGGAGGGGGCTACGAGCAGTACTTC
cdr3_aa: CASSEGGGYEQYF

d_call: .
j_call: TRBJ2-2
clone_size: .
v_call: TRBV10-3
cdr3_nt: TGTGCCATCCCGTCCCTTCGGACCGCGAACACCGGGGAGCTGTTTTTT
cdr3_aa: CAIPSLRTANTGELFF

d_call: .
j_call: TRBJ1-2
clone_size: .
v_call: TRBV28
cdr3_nt: TGTGCCAGCACCGGGGGAAGGGTTAGTGACTATGGCTACACCTTC
cdr3_aa: CASTGGRVSDYGYTF

d_call: .
j_call: TRBJ1-3
clone_size: .
v_call: TRBV7-3
cdr3_nt: TGTGCCAGCAGCCCTAACTCTGGAAACACCATATATTTT
cdr3_aa: CASSPNSGNTIYF

d_call: .
j_call: TRBJ2-3
clone_size: .
v_call: TRBV6-5
cdr3_nt: TGTGCCAGCACCCATACGTCGGGTACGCAGTATTTT
cdr3_aa: CASTHTSGTQYF

d_call: .
j_call: TRBJ1-2
clone_size: few
v_call: TRBV6-5
cdr3_nt: TGTGCCAGCAGTGTAGGACAACCCTATGGCTACACCTTC
cdr3_aa: CASSVGQPYGYTF

d_call: .
j_call: TRBJ2-2
clone_size: .
v_call: TRBV29-1
cdr3_nt: TGCAGCGTTGTTGTTGGGCAGGAGATCACCGGGGAGCTGTTTTTT
cdr3_aa: CSVVVGQEITGELFF

d_call: .
j_call: TRBJ2-3
clone_size: few
v_call: TRBV27
cdr3_nt: TGTGCCAGCAGCACTAGGGCCGGGGGAACAGATACGCAGTATTTT
cdr3_aa: CASSTRAGGTDTQYF

d_call: .
j_call: TRBJ1-2
clone_size: .
v_call: TRBV30
cdr3_nt: TGTGCCTGGAGGGAAATTTATTACGATGGCTACACCTTC
cdr3_aa: CAWREIYYDGYTF

d_call: .
j_call: TRBJ1-1
clone_size: few
v_call: TRBV10-3
cdr3_nt: TGTGCCATCAGTGGGGCGGTGAACACTGAAGCTTTCTTT
cdr3_aa: CAISGAVNTEAFF

d_call: .
j_call: TRBJ2-5
clone_size: .
v_call: TRBV1
cdr3_nt: TGCACCAGCAGCCAATCTCGCCTAGCCCACATATACCAAGAGACCCAGTACTTC
cdr3_aa: CTSSQSRLAHIYQETQYF

d_call: TRBD1
j_call: TRBJ1-1
clone_size: .
v_call: TRBV27
cdr3_nt: TGTGCCAGCAGTTTTGAAGGGGGCCCCACTGAAGCTTTCTTT
cdr3_aa: CASSFEGGPTEAFF

d_call: .
j_call: TRBJ1-5
clone_size: few
v_call: TRBV4-1
cdr3_nt: TGCGCCAGCAGCCACGAGAGGCATGATCAGCCCCAGCATTTT
cdr3_aa: CASSHERHDQPQHF

d_call: .
j_call: TRBJ2-1
clone_size: .
v_call: TRBV5-6
cdr3_nt: TGTGCCAGCAGGACTGCGGGTGAGCAGTTCTTC
cdr3_aa: CASRTAGEQFF

d_call: .
j_call: TRBJ2-5
clone_size: .
v_call: TRBV25-1
cdr3_nt: TGTGCCAGCAGTGAAGTCGGGGGCTTGGGAGAGACCCAGTACTTC
cdr3_aa: CASSEVGGLGETQYF

d_call: .
j_call: TRBJ2-5
clone_size: few
v_call: TRBV27
cdr3_nt: TGTGCCAGCAGCTTCCGGCCTAGCCCCTCGGAGACCCAGTACTTC
cdr3_aa: CASSFRPSPSETQYF

d_call: .
j_call: TRBJ1-2
clone_size: few
v_call: TRBV4-2
cdr3_nt: TGTGCCAGCAGCCCCACCGGGACCGCATCGGATGGCTACACCTTC
cdr3_aa: CASSPTGTASDGYTF

d_call: .
j_call: TRBJ2-2
clone_size: .
v_call: TRBV29-1
cdr3_nt: TGCAGCGTTGAAAGCACCGGGGAGCTGTTTTTT
cdr3_aa: CSVESTGELFF

d_call: TRBD2
j_call: TRBJ2-7
clone_size: .
v_call: TRBV7-6
cdr3_nt: TGTGCCAGCAGCTTAGTCGGGGGGGTTGATTACGAGCAGTACTTC
cdr3_aa: CASSLVGGVDYEQYF

d_call: TRBD1
j_call: TRBJ1-1
clone_size: .
v_call: TRBV29-1
cdr3_nt: TGCAGCGTAGGACAGGGAACGGCCGAAGCTTTCTTT
cdr3_aa: CSVGQGTAEAFF

d_call: .
j_call: TRBJ1-3
clone_size: .
v_call: TRBV7-9
cdr3_nt: TGTGCCAGCAGCTTACGGGCAGGCCCTGGAAACACCATATATTTT
cdr3_aa: CASSLRAGPGNTIYF